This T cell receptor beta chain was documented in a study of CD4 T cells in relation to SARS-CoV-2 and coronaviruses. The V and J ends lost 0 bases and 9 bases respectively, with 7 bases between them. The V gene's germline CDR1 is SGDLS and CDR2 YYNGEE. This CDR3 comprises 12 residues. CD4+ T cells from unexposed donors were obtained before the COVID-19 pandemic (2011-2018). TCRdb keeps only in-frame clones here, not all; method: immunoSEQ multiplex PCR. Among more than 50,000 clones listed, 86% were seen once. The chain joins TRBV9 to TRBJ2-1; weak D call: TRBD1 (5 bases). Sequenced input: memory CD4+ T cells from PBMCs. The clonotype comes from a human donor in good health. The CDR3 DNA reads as TGTGCCAGCAGCGTAGGTAGGGGTGAGCAGTTCTTC. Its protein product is CASSVGRGEQFF.